These 27 T cell receptor beta chains share one sample of origin, sequenced in a study of T cell changes during pregnancy in multiple sclerosis. The repertoire was sequenced with immunoSEQ multiplex PCR; TCRdb's copy has only in-frame clones and lacks some. The sample comprises around 50,000 clones, 85% to 95% of which are singletons, and around 3.7% rests with the top ten. This sample comprised CD8+ T cells from peripheral blood mononuclear cells, obtained in the second trimester of pregnancy. Receptors originate from a female donor with multiple sclerosis, enrolled in a pregnancy study.

The chain is built from TRBV4-1 and TRBJ2-1, with 11 bases identical to TRBD1. J gave up 7 bases and V 1 base, and 6 bases lay outside the gene matches. The germline V gene encodes CDR1 MGHRA and CDR2 YSYEKL. This CDR3 is built from 16 residues. CDR3 DNA sequence: TGCGCCAGCAGCCAAGTAGCCGGGACAGGGGGAAATGAGCAGTTCTTC. The encoded protein is CASSQVAGTGGNEQFF.

The chain joins TRBV19 to TRBJ2-1; 7 bases align to TRBD2. Trimming removed 6 bases from V and 2 bases from J; junction bases left unmatched: 1. This CDR3 region has 13 residues. Germline V CDR1 and CDR2: LNHDA, SQIVND (reference sequence). The CDR3 DNA follows: TGTGCCAGTAGGGGGGGGACCTACAATGAGCAGTTCTTC. Translating it yields CASRGGTYNEQFF.

V and J are TRBV4-3 and TRBJ2-1, with 7 bases aligning to TRBD1. V lost 4 bases to trimming and J lost 1 base; unmatched junction nucleotides: 1. Germline CDR1 LGHNA, CDR2 YSLEER. The CDR3 is 14 amino acids. The CDR3 loop is CASSRDSSYNEQFF. As DNA, the CDR3 is TGCGCCAGCAGCCGGGACAGTTCCTACAATGAGCAGTTCTTC.

The chain couples TRBV4-1 to TRBJ2-7, with TRBD1 as a possible D gene (6 bases). Trimming took 0 bases from V and 4 from J, leaving 7 bases between them. The CDR3 length is 13 residues. Germline V lookup: CDR1 MGHRA, CDR2 YSYEKL. The CDR3 region is CASSQDRGYEQYF. As DNA, the CDR3 is TGCGCCAGCAGCCAAGACAGGGGTTACGAGCAGTACTTC.

This rearrangement joins TRBV9 to TRBJ2-1, with 7 bases fitting TRBD1. V lost 5 bases to trimming and J lost 4 bases; unmatched junction nucleotides: 9. The CDR3 consists of 15 residues. Looked up from germline, CDR1 is SGDLS and CDR2 is YYNGEE. Here the CDR3 DNA reads TGTGCCAGCAGTCCAGGACAGGAATCATACAATGAGCAGTTCTTC. Protein product: CASSPGQESYNEQFF.

The rearrangement links TRBV15 to TRBJ2-7; D might be TRBD1 (6 bases). V lost 3 bases and J lost 1, with 22 bases in between. Germline loops: CDR1 LNHNV, CDR2 YYDKDF (reference sequence). This CDR3 comprises 18 residues. The DNA for the CDR3 is TGTGCCACCAGCAGGCTCCTCACAGGGCAGGGTTCGTCCTACGAGCAGTACTTC. Its protein is CATSRLLTGQGSSYEQYF.

The chain carries TRBV5-1 and TRBJ2-7; the D is unclear. V dropped 1 base and J dropped 0 bases, with 11 bases sitting between them. The CDR3 has 15 residues. Germline loops: CDR1 SGHRS, CDR2 YFSETQ. The CDR3 loop reads CASSLMGDASYEQYF. In DNA form, the CDR3 reads TGCGCCAGCAGCTTGATGGGCGACGCCTCCTACGAGCAGTACTTC.

This clone was seen once. CDR3 sequence: CASSSRNQETQYF. CDR3 nucleotides: TGTGCCAGCAGCTCTAGAAATCAGGAGACCCAGTACTTC. V gene TRBV11-3 combines with J gene TRBJ2-5; no reliable D call. Per the germline V gene, CDR1 is SGHNT and CDR2 is YENEEA. Trimming stripped 4 bases from V and 5 bases from J, with 11 bases between. The CDR3 loop spans 13 amino acids. The whole variable domain, remainder taken from reference TRBV11-3 and TRBJ2-5, is EAGVVQSPRYKIIEKKQPVAFWCNPISGHNTLYWYLQNLGQGPELLIRYENEEAVDDSQLPKDRFSAERLKGVDSTLKIQPAELGDSAVYLCASSSRNQETQYFGPGTRLLVL.

V is TRBV7-8 and J is TRBJ2-7, with 12 bases aligning to TRBD1. Germline CDR1 reads SGHVS; CDR2 reads FQNEAQ. V lost 4 bases, J lost 7 bases, and 5 bases stayed unmatched. The CDR3 is made up of 14 amino acids. The CDR3 loop is CASSSGQGAEEQYF. CDR3 DNA sequence: TGTGCCAGCAGCTCGGGACAGGGGGCGGAGGAGCAGTACTTC. The full variable domain, in which reference TRBV7-8 and TRBJ2-7 provide the parts outside the CDR3, is GAGVSQSPRYKVAKRGQDVALRCDPISGHVSLFWYQQALGQGPEFLTYFQNEAQLDKSGLPSDRFFAERPEGSVSTLKIQRTQQEDSAVYLCASSSGQGAEEQYFGPGTRLTVT.

The chain employs TRBV2 and TRBJ2-3; 7 positions match TRBD1. The V gene end was trimmed by 10 bases and the J gene end by 0 bases; junction bases not matched to a gene: 13. Germline V gene lookup returns CDR1 SNHLY and CDR2 FYNNEI. The CDR3 extends over 16 amino acids. This CDR3 reads CAIPRGTAISTDTQYF. In nucleotides, the CDR3 is TGTGCCATCCCGAGGGGGACAGCCATCAGCACAGATACGCAGTATTTT.

The table lists this clone with a count of one. The chain recombines TRBV7-8 with TRBJ1-4, with TRBD1 identical over 11 bases. Germline CDR1 is SGHVS and CDR2 is FQNEAQ. The trim removed 3 bases at V and 8 bases at J, leaving 8 bases unmatched. CDR3 size: 16 residues. The CDR3 sequence is CASSFDGQGAEEKLFF. CDR3 nucleotide sequence: TGTGCCAGCAGCTTTGACGGACAGGGGGCAGAGGAAAAACTGTTTTTT.

The chain combines TRBV11-2 with TRBJ2-4; unclear D gene. The V gene's germline CDR1 is SGHAT and CDR2 FQNNGV. The CDR3 sequence is 14 residues long. V lost 2 bases to trimming and J lost 7 bases, with 12 bases between them. The CDR3 region has the DNA TGTGCCAGCAGCTTAAAACCCGAGAAGAACATTCAGTACTTC. Translating gives CASSLKPEKNIQYF. Based on the CDR3 plus reference TRBV11-2 and TRBJ2-4, the full variable domain is EAGVAQSPRYKIIEKRQSVAFWCNPISGHATLYWYQQILGQGPKLLIQFQNNGVVDDSQLPKDRFSAERLKGVDSTLKIQPAKLEDSAVYLCASSLKPEKNIQYFGAGTRLSVL.

V and J are TRBV4-2 and TRBJ2-1, with TRBD2 matching 8 bases. The CDR3 consists of 16 residues. Trimming cost V 4 bases and J 2 bases; bases outside gene matches: 7. Germline-derived CDR1 and CDR2 are LGHNA and YNFKEQ. CDR3 sequence (DNA): TGTGCCAGCAGCCCTTCCGGGACTAGAACCTACAATGAGCAGTTCTTC. The encoded protein is CASSPSGTRTYNEQFF.

The V gene is TRBV4-3, the J gene TRBJ1-5; a weak D match, TRBD1 (5 bases). Per germline, CDR1 LGHNA and CDR2 YSLEER. Trimming stripped 0 bases from V and 1 base from J, with 10 bases between. The CDR3 consists of 16 residues. In nucleotides, the CDR3 is TGCGCCAGCAGCCAAGATTTCTCAGGGAGCAATCAGCCCCAGCATTTT. Protein: CASSQDFSGSNQPQHF.

In nucleotides, the CDR3 is TGTGCCAGCAGCGGTGGGGCTGCCCATGAGCAGTTCTTC. This translates into CASSGGAAHEQFF. The chain is built from TRBV13 and TRBJ2-1, with a weak D call TRBD1 (5 bases). Trimming removed 5 bases at V and 8 bases at J, with 13 bases between. Germline assignment: CDR1 PRHDT and CDR2 FYEKMQ (reference sequence). The CDR3 runs 13 residues. Looking up the rest from reference TRBV13 and TRBJ2-1 gives the full variable domain: AAGVIQSPRHLIKEKRETATLKCYPIPRHDTVYWYQQGPGQDPQFLISFYEKMQSDKGSIPDRFSAQQFSDYHSELNMSSLELGDSALYFCASSGGAAHEQFFGPGTRLTVL.

This chain uses TRBV28 with TRBJ1-1; weak D call: TRBD1 (6 bases). This CDR3 has 13 amino acids. V dropped 6 bases and J dropped 6 bases, with 14 bases sitting between them. CDR1 and CDR2 (germline): MDHEN, SYDVKM. The CDR3 is CASRKSGAAEAFF. The CDR3 DNA is TGTGCCAGCAGAAAGTCAGGGGCCGCTGAAGCTTTCTTT.

The V call is TRBV6-1, the J call TRBJ2-3; D is possibly TRBD1 (6 bases). Germline CDR1 MNHNS, CDR2 SASEGT. V was clipped by 8 bases and J by 2 bases, with 14 bases between them. This CDR3 region has 14 residues. The CDR3 is CASDRGLSTDTQYF. The CDR3 coding sequence is TGTGCCAGCGATAGGGGGTTATCCACAGATACGCAGTATTTT.

The rearrangement links TRBV5-1 to TRBJ2-2; D unclear. This CDR3 has 17 amino acids. CDR1 and CDR2 (germline): SGHRS, YFSETQ. V was clipped by 0 bases and J by 0 bases, with 12 bases between them. As DNA, the CDR3 is TGCGCCAGCAGCTTGGAACTAACCCGGTCGAACACCGGGGAGCTGTTTTTT. It is translated as CASSLELTRSNTGELFF.

This clone showed up just once. The genes are TRBV7-2 and TRBJ2-7; D gene ambiguous. The CDR3 extends over 13 amino acids. V shed 2 bases and J shed 4 bases, with 9 bases lying between them. Germline CDR1 is SGHTA and CDR2 is FQGNSA. This CDR3 reads CASSLYPGYEQYF. CDR3 bases: TGTGCCAGCAGCTTATACCCGGGTTACGAGCAGTACTTC.

The chain joins TRBV7-6 to TRBJ2-7, with D possibly being TRBD2 (6 bases). V was trimmed by 5 bases and J by 4 bases, leaving 15 bases between them. This CDR3 is built from 14 residues. The germline CDR1 and CDR2 sequences are SGHVS and FNYEAQ. Here the CDR3 reads CASSPRDSSYEQYF. The CDR3 nucleotides read TGTGCCAGCAGCCCCCGGGACTCAAGTTACGAGCAGTACTTC.

The chain has TRBV27 and TRBJ1-5; D is uncertain. The CDR3 totals 14 residues. Germline CDR1 and CDR2: MNHEY and SMNVEV (reference sequence). The V and J ends lost 6 bases and 5 bases respectively, with 14 bases between them. The DNA of the CDR3 is TGTGCCAGCAGGCCCTTGGGGAGGGATCAGCCCCAGCATTTT. This codes for CASRPLGRDQPQHF.

The chain recombines TRBV19 with TRBJ1-1; D is undetermined. V shed 5 bases and J shed 1 base, with 14 bases lying between them. This CDR3 has 15 residues. Germline V lookup: CDR1 LNHDA, CDR2 SQIVND (reference sequence). CDR3 sequence (DNA): TGTGCCAGTAGTCCGCGAATCGTTAAGAACACTGAAGCTTTCTTT. This sequence encodes CASSPRIVKNTEAFF.

The chain carries TRBV10-3 and TRBJ1-4; D gene unclear. The germline V gene encodes CDR1 ENHRY and CDR2 SYGVKD. V was trimmed by 3 bases and J by 8 bases, leaving 10 bases between them. The CDR3 has 13 residues. The DNA of the CDR3 is TGTGCCATCAGTGAATGGGAGTGGGAAAAACTGTTTTTT. This translates into CAISEWEWEKLFF.

V is TRBV9 and J is TRBJ2-1, with D possibly matching TRBD2 (5 bases). This CDR3 is built from 17 residues. CDR1 and CDR2 (germline): SGDLS, YYNGEE. The V and J ends lost 0 bases and 0 bases respectively, with 13 bases between them. The DNA for the CDR3 is TGTGCCAGCAGCGTAGGTCTTAGGGAGAGCTCCTACAATGAGCAGTTCTTC. Amino acids: CASSVGLRESSYNEQFF.

The chain is built from TRBV6-6 and TRBJ2-7; D unresolved. CDR1 MNHNY and CDR2 SVGAGI come from the germline V gene (reference sequence). Trimming took 5 bases from V and 7 from J, leaving 9 bases between them. The CDR3 consists of 11 residues. The CDR3 is CASSPSREQYF. The CDR3 bases are TGTGCCAGCAGTCCGTCTAGGGAGCAGTACTTC.

The CDR3 reads CSVDLGGITEAFF. CDR3 nucleotides: TGCAGCGTTGACCTCGGGGGGATCACTGAAGCTTTCTTT. This rearrangement joins TRBV29-1 to TRBJ1-1, with D tentatively TRBD1 (5 bases). From germline, CDR1 is SQVTM and CDR2 ANQGSEA. CDR3 length equals 13 residues. Trimming took 3 bases from V and 4 from J, leaving 12 bases between them.

This chain connects TRBV4-1 to TRBJ2-1; D is undetermined. This CDR3 has 12 residues. Trimming shortened V by 1 base and J by 9 bases, and 7 bases separated the two germline ends. Germline V gene sequence: CDR1 MGHRA, CDR2 YSYEKL. In DNA, the CDR3 is TGCGCCAGCAGCCAAGGAGGTAGTGAGCAGTTCTTC. Amino acid sequence: CASSQGGSEQFF.